Shown below are 12 T cell receptor beta chains from a single sample sequenced in a study of T cell changes during pregnancy in multiple sclerosis. Generated by immunoSEQ multiplex PCR, the TCRdb table keeps only in-frame clones and is missing some. The table records 91,000 or so clones, almost 95% of them present only once. This specimen consisted of peripheral blood, obtained after pregnancy. The receptors stem from a female donor with multiple sclerosis, enrolled in a pregnancy study.

The J gene is TRBJ2-1, the V gene TRBV19; 10 nucleotides match TRBD2. Germline CDR1 LNHDA, CDR2 SQIVND (reference sequence). V gave up 0 bases and J gave up 9 bases; unmatched junction bases: 5. The CDR3 sequence is 15 residues long. CDR3: CASSIDLAGVSEQFF. The CDR3 DNA reads TGTGCCAGTAGTATAGATCTAGCGGGAGTCAGTGAGCAGTTCTTC.

The J gene is TRBJ1-2, the V gene TRBV4-1; possibly TRBD1 for D (5 bases). V was cut by 0 bases and J by 8 bases, with 16 bases left in between. The germline gives CDR1 MGHRA, CDR2 YSYEKL. The CDR3 runs to 15 residues. CDR3 coding DNA: TGCGCCAGCAGCCAAGAGACGGCAGGGCCCTTAGGCTACACCTTC. It is translated as CASSQETAGPLGYTF.

The chain recombines TRBV5-1 with TRBJ2-3; weak D call: TRBD2 (6 bases). Per germline, CDR1 SGHRS and CDR2 YFSETQ. Between the trimmed V and J ends, which lost 1 base and 3 bases, there was a span of 12 bases. CDR3 size: 15 residues. The CDR3 reads CASSLYGAGTDTQYF. The DNA for the CDR3 is TGCGCCAGCAGCTTGTACGGGGCGGGGACAGATACGCAGTATTTT.

The gene calls are TRBV19 and TRBJ2-1; 7 bases agree with TRBD1. This CDR3 is 15 amino acids long. V lost 3 bases and J lost 3; bases outside the gene matches: 5. The V gene's germline CDR1 is LNHDA and CDR2 SQIVND (reference sequence). In DNA, the CDR3 is TGTGCCAGTAGTATCGCCGACAGGGTCTACAATGAGCAGTTCTTC. Amino acid sequence: CASSIADRVYNEQFF. Full variable domain (missing parts from reference TRBV19 and TRBJ2-1): DGGITQSPKYLFRKEGQNVTLSCEQNLNHDAMYWYRQDPGQGLRLIYYSQIVNDFQKGDIAEGYSVSREKKESFPLTVTSAQKNPTAFYLCASSIADRVYNEQFFGPGTRLTVL.

This rearrangement joins TRBV6-1 to TRBJ1-2; D not certain. The CDR3 is made up of 13 amino acids. Germline V gene data show CDR1 as MNHNS and CDR2 as SASEGT. Trimming removed 2 bases from V and 2 bases from J, with 6 bases in between. CDR3: CASSEWANYGYTF. The DNA for the CDR3 is TGTGCCAGCAGTGAATGGGCAAACTATGGCTACACCTTC.

This rearrangement joins TRBV18 to TRBJ2-7; 13 bases match TRBD2. Losses at the gene ends were 6 bases for V and 7 bases for J; bases not matched to a gene: 12. The CDR3 spans 16 residues. The germline gives CDR1 KGHSH, CDR2 LQKENI. Here the CDR3 DNA reads TGTGCCAGCTCCTCCCGACTAGCGGGGGGTATAGAAGAGCAGTACTTC. Amino acid sequence: CASSSRLAGGIEEQYF.

The chain employs TRBV5-5 and TRBJ2-5; D may be TRBD2 (7 bases). Trimming took 4 bases from V and 1 from J, leaving 20 bases between them. This CDR3 is 17 amino acids long. Germline assignment: CDR1 SGHKS and CDR2 YYEKEE (reference sequence). The CDR3 sequence is CASSTGYGGPPQETQYF. CDR3 bases: TGTGCCAGCAGCACGGGTTACGGGGGGCCCCCCCAAGAGACCCAGTACTTC.

Comments on this clone: In the same sample, other DNA sequences code for this CDR3. V is TRBV7-3 and J is TRBJ1-3; TRBD1 is a possible D gene (5 bases). The CDR3 length is 15 residues. Between the trimmed V and J ends, which lost 5 bases and 0 bases, there was a span of 11 bases. Germline V CDR1 and CDR2: SGHTA, FQGTGA. DNA for the CDR3: TGTGCCAGCAGCCCGGCGGGGGGCTCTGGAAACACCATATATTTT. Translating it yields CASSPAGGSGNTIYF. Full variable domain (outside the CDR3, taken from reference TRBV7-3 and TRBJ1-3): GAGVSQTPSNKVTEKGKYVELRCDPISGHTALYWYRQSLGQGPEFLIYFQGTGAADDSGLPNDRFFAVRPEGSVSTLKIQRTERGDSAVYLCASSPAGGSGNTIYFGEGSWLTVV.

The CDR3 reads CASSLGTGSLMNTEAFF. Written as DNA, the CDR3 is TGCGCCAGCAGCTTAGGGACAGGGAGCTTGATGAACACTGAAGCTTTCTTT. The genes are TRBV10-2 and TRBJ1-1; 9 bases fit TRBD1. The V segment lost 6 bases and the J segment 0 bases; nucleotides outside the gene matches: 11. Germline V CDR1 and CDR2: WSHSY, SAAADI. The CDR3 consists of 17 residues.

This clone was seen only once. The V call is TRBV7-8, the J call TRBJ1-2, with TRBD1 matching over 8 bases. The J segment lost 4 bases and the V segment lost 0 bases, leaving 10 bases of the junction unmatched. This CDR3 is built from 17 residues. The germline V gene encodes CDR1 SGHVS and CDR2 FQNEAQ. This chain's CDR3 is CASSLAKSGGSGYGYTF. The CDR3, as DNA: TGTGCCAGCAGCTTAGCAAAATCAGGGGGCTCCGGCTATGGCTACACCTTC.

V and J are TRBV11-1 and TRBJ1-4; 8 bases are shared with TRBD1. The V gene's germline CDR1 is SGHAT and CDR2 FQDESV (reference sequence). The V and J ends lost 3 bases and 5 bases, in that order; junction bases with no gene match: 5. The CDR3 consists of 15 residues. DNA of the CDR3: TGTGCCAGCAGCTTGACAGGGGCGAACAATGAAAAACTGTTTTTT. Residues: CASSLTGANNEKLFF.

V gene TRBV27 combines with J gene TRBJ2-3; a weak D match, TRBD2 (5 bases). The CDR3 is 13 residues long. V lost 6 bases and J lost 2, with 9 bases in between. The germline CDR1 and CDR2 sequences are MNHEY and SMNVEV (reference sequence). The CDR3 DNA follows: TGTGCCAGCAGGTCGGGGAACACAGATACGCAGTATTTT. It yields the protein CASRSGNTDTQYF.